Presented here are 26 T cell receptor beta chains from one specimen sequenced in a study of T cells after yellow fever vaccination. One entry per CDR3 protein results from TCRdb running MiXCR on the 5' RACE reads. Of approximately 260,000 distinct CDR3 sequences listed, 5.2% are singletons. The specimen comprised CD4+ T cells sorted from PBMCs, sampled on the day of the yellow fever booster vaccination. The source of these receptors is a man aged 18 to 30 who received the YFV17D yellow fever vaccine.

This clonotype has at least ten counts. The chain joins TRBV7-3 to TRBJ2-3; D remains ambiguous. Germline values: CDR1 SGHTA, CDR2 FQGTGA. Trimming removed 2 bases from V and 3 bases from J, with 6 bases in between. The length of the CDR3 is 13 residues. Written as DNA, the CDR3 is TGTGCCAGCAGCTTATCCAGGACAGATACGCAGTATTTT. Its translation is CASSLSRTDTQYF.

This clonotype has only a few counts. The chain uses TRBV10-3 and TRBJ1-3; D unclear. Trimming took 2 bases from V and 4 from J, leaving 9 bases between them. The CDR3 covers 14 residues. CDR1 is ENHRY and CDR2 is SYGVKD in the germline V gene. The CDR3, as DNA: TGTGCCATCAGTGAGGGCATCGCAGGAAACACCATATATTTT. This translates into CAISEGIAGNTIYF.

This clonotype was observed a handful of times. The chain is built from TRBV20-1 and TRBJ1-3; a possible D gene is TRBD1 (5 bases). In germline, CDR1 is DFQATT, CDR2 SNEGSKA (reference sequence). With 6 bases removed from V and 1 base from J, the gap between germline ends came to 16 bases. The CDR3 spans 15 residues. The CDR3 nucleotides read TGCAGTGCCTTAGGGGACTCCTTATCTGGAAACACCATATATTTT. Translation gives CSALGDSLSGNTIYF.

This chain connects TRBV6-1 to TRBJ2-3, with 13 nucleotides matching TRBD2. The CDR3 is made up of 18 amino acids. Unmatched junction bases numbered 10, after V lost 3 bases and J lost 4 bases. Germline V lookup: CDR1 MNHNS, CDR2 SASEGT. The CDR3 DNA is TGTGCCAGCAGTGAGCTCCCGGGACTAGCGGGGAACCCAGATACGCAGTATTTT. Translated: CASSELPGLAGNPDTQYF.

The gene calls are TRBV19 and TRBJ2-3, with 9 bases matching TRBD2. This CDR3 has 13 residues. CDR1 and CDR2 (germline): LNHDA, SQIVND (reference sequence). The J segment lost 5 bases and the V segment lost 10 bases, leaving 7 bases of the junction unmatched. The CDR3 nucleotides are TGTGCCACTGGTCCGCGGGGGGGAGATACGCAGTATTTT. It specifies CATGPRGGDTQYF.

The chain combines TRBV6-2 or TRBV6-3 with TRBJ2-7; 10 bases are shared with TRBD2. This CDR3 contains 16 residues. The germline gives CDR1 MNHEY, CDR2 SVGEGT. The V gene end was trimmed by 2 bases and the J gene end by 7 bases; junction bases not matched to a gene: 11. The CDR3 spells CASSYTGTSDLREQYF. Here the CDR3 DNA reads TGTGCCAGCAGTTACACCGGGACTAGCGATTTGAGGGAGCAGTACTTC.

The gene calls are TRBV20-1 and TRBJ2-3, with no clear D. The CDR3 has 13 amino acids. CDR1 and CDR2 (germline): DFQATT, SNEGSKA (reference sequence). In nucleotides, the CDR3 is TGCCAATCTACGCTGCCTGGCACAGATACGCAGTATTTT. This gives the protein CQSTLPGTDTQYF.

V and J are TRBV2 and TRBJ1-5; the D gene is possibly TRBD1 (5 bases). Per germline, CDR1 SNHLY and CDR2 FYNNEI. V dropped 3 bases and J dropped 9 bases, with 18 bases sitting between them. This CDR3 contains 15 residues. This CDR3 reads CASSDALREGRPQHF. The CDR3 DNA is TGTGCCAGCAGTGACGCCCTCAGGGAAGGGCGGCCCCAGCATTTT.

In its sample, this clonotype was seen a few times. The chain uses TRBV7-9 and TRBJ1-2; a weak D match, TRBD1 (6 bases). Germline CDR1 and CDR2: SEHNR and FQNEAQ (reference sequence). Trimming shortened V by 10 bases and J by 8 bases, and 35 bases separated the two germline ends. CDR3 length equals 18 residues. The CDR3 is CAKYRTEPLWLRRKGYTF. In nucleotides, the CDR3 is TGTGCCAAATATAGGACAGAACCTCTATGGTTACGTCGTAAAGGCTACACCTTC. Variable domain in full (rest from reference TRBV7-9 and TRBJ1-2): DTGVSQNPRHKITKRGQNVTFRCDPISEHNRLYWYRQTLGQGPEFLTYFQNEAQLEKSRLLSDRFSAERPKGSFSTLEIQRTEQGDSAMYLCAKYRTEPLWLRRKGYTFGSGTRLTVV.

The rearrangement joins TRBV15 to TRBJ1-1; maybe TRBD1 (5 bases). V dropped 1 base and J dropped 3 bases, with 12 bases sitting between them. Germline V gene sequence: CDR1 LNHNV, CDR2 YYDKDF (reference sequence). CDR3 length equals 15 residues. The CDR3 loop reads CATSRGSTAHTEAFF. The CDR3 DNA is TGTGCCACCAGCAGAGGTTCGACAGCTCACACTGAAGCTTTCTTT.

The chain combines TRBV5-4 with TRBJ2-2; 7 bases match TRBD2. The CDR3 covers 15 residues. In germline, CDR1 is SGHNT, CDR2 YYREEE (reference sequence). The trim removed 10 bases at V and 1 base at J, leaving 10 bases unmatched. CDR3 in DNA: TGTGCCGGGAGGGGTGCGGAAAAGAACACCGGGGAGCTGTTTTTT. This encodes CAGRGAEKNTGELFF.

This clonotype was seen ten or more times. The rearrangement uses TRBV5-6 and TRBJ2-3; D is ambiguous. The germline V gene has CDR1 SGHDT and CDR2 YYEEEE. This CDR3 has 14 amino acids. V was clipped by 1 base and J by 0 bases, with 6 bases between them. In DNA form, the CDR3 reads TGTGCCAGCAGCTTGCGGATTAGCACAGATACGCAGTATTTT. It encodes CASSLRISTDTQYF.

This clonotype was recorded many times. The rearrangement uses TRBV7-2 and TRBJ1-6, with D unclear. The CDR3 totals 14 residues. Per the germline V gene, CDR1 is SGHTA and CDR2 is FQGNSA. V lost 3 bases to trimming and J lost 9 bases, with 12 bases between them. Here the CDR3 reads CASSFQGFFSPLHF. Here the CDR3 DNA reads TGTGCCAGCAGCTTTCAAGGGTTCTTTTCACCCCTCCACTTT. Drawing the rest from reference TRBV7-2 and TRBJ1-6, the complete variable domain is GAGVSQSPSNKVTEKGKDVELRCDPISGHTALYWYRQSLGQGLEFLIYFQGNSAPDKSGLPSDRFSAERTGGSVSTLTIQRTQQEDSAVYLCASSFQGFFSPLHFGNGTRLTVT.

The V and J genes are TRBV20-1 and TRBJ2-3; the D call may be TRBD1 or TRBD2 (5 bases each). The ends were cut back, 2 bases at V and 1 base at J, with 19 bases in the middle. The CDR3 extends over 17 amino acids. Germline V gene data show CDR1 as DFQATT and CDR2 as SNEGSKA (reference sequence). CDR3 residues: CSARNPGRRRGTDTQYF. CDR3 bases: TGCAGTGCTAGAAATCCGGGACGCCGAAGGGGCACAGATACGCAGTATTTT.

V and J are TRBV20-1 and TRBJ2-1; 8 bases align to TRBD1. The germline gives CDR1 DFQATT, CDR2 SNEGSKA (reference sequence). CDR3 size: 13 residues. V lost 6 bases and J lost 2; bases outside the gene matches: 3. CDR3 coding DNA: TGCAGTGCGTCGGGACAGGCCTACAATGAGCAGTTCTTC. Its translation is CSASGQAYNEQFF.

At least ten counts were recorded for this clonotype. This chain joins TRBV3-1 and TRBJ1-2; 8 bases are shared with TRBD1. Germline V gene lookup returns CDR1 LGHDT and CDR2 YNNKEL (reference sequence). CDR3 size: 14 residues. J was trimmed by 5 bases and V by 4 bases; bases with no gene match: 6. The CDR3 coding sequence is TGTGCCAGCAGCCGACAGGGGAAGGGGTATGGCTACACCTTC. This sequence encodes CASSRQGKGYGYTF.

This clonotype was observed a few times. The genes are TRBV10-3 and TRBJ1-5, with D maybe TRBD1 (6 bases). The CDR3 sequence is 14 residues long. Germline V gives CDR1 ENHRY, CDR2 SYGVKD. The V and J ends lost 8 bases and 4 bases respectively, with 15 bases between them. CDR3 sequence: CAISQPGANQPQHF. CDR3 DNA sequence: TGTGCCATCTCGCAACCGGGGGCAAATCAGCCCCAGCATTTT.

In this sample, this clonotype turned up many times. The chain links TRBV7-2 to TRBJ2-6, with 11 bases identical to TRBD2. This CDR3 has 17 amino acids. From germline, CDR1 is SGHTA and CDR2 FQGNSA. V lost 3 bases to trimming and J lost 0 bases; unmatched junction nucleotides: 1. The CDR3 here is CASSLTSGVSGANVLTF. CDR3 bases: TGTGCCAGCAGCTTGACTAGCGGGGTCTCTGGGGCCAACGTCCTGACTTTC.

V usage is TRBV28 and J usage is TRBJ1-4; TRBD1 is a possible D gene (6 bases). Germline V gene lookup returns CDR1 MDHEN and CDR2 SYDVKM. V gave up 3 bases and J gave up 6 bases, with 11 bases separating them. The CDR3 sequence is 14 residues long. The CDR3 sequence: CASSFQGMDEKLFF. The CDR3 DNA reads TGTGCCAGCAGTTTCCAGGGGATGGATGAAAAACTGTTTTTT.

This clonotype has a count of ten or more. The chain couples TRBV7-2 to TRBJ1-1; no firm D call. The V gene's germline CDR1 is SGHTA and CDR2 FQGNSA. This CDR3 has 14 amino acids. With 5 bases removed from V and 6 bases from J, the gap between germline ends came to 16 bases. CDR3 bases: TGTGCCAGCAGCCTAGACTCCTTATGGGCTGAAGCTTTCTTT. The encoded protein is CASSLDSLWAEAFF.

This clonotype was detected only a few times. V is TRBV7-2 and J is TRBJ1-3; 7 nucleotides match TRBD1. The J segment lost 4 bases and the V segment lost 5 bases, leaving 8 bases of the junction unmatched. The CDR3 totals 15 residues. CDR1 is SGHTA, CDR2 FQGNSA, per germline. Here the CDR3 DNA reads TGTGCCAGCAGCCAGCAGGGGGGATTGGGAAACACCATATATTTT. It yields the protein CASSQQGGLGNTIYF.

The CDR3, as DNA: TGCGCCAAACCAGCCCCAGTGGGGAACACTGAAGCTTTCTTT. Its protein product is CAKPAPVGNTEAFF. The rearrangement uses TRBV10-1 and TRBJ1-1; D remains ambiguous. The CDR3 totals 14 residues. V lost 10 bases to trimming and J lost 1 base, with 16 bases between them. The germline CDR1 and CDR2 sequences are WNHNN and SYGVQD (reference sequence).

As to this clonotype: Being one base from a much bigger clone, this may be a read error. The genes are TRBV12-3 or TRBV12-4 and TRBJ2-5; TRBD1 might be the D (6 bases). CDR3 length equals 14 residues. The V gene lost 3 bases and the J gene lost 4 bases, with 12 bases spanning the gap. The CDR3 reads CASSFAGARETQYF. Here the CDR3 DNA reads TGTGCCAGCAGTTTCGCAGGGGCGCGAGAGACCCAGTACTTC.

This clonotype showed up just a few times. J is TRBJ1-6 and V is TRBV6-5; 8 positions agree with TRBD1. Germline CDR1 is MNHEY and CDR2 is SVGAGI. The CDR3 has 18 amino acids. V gave up 2 bases and J gave up 10 bases; unmatched junction bases: 16. CDR3 protein: CASSYASGTGVTNSPLHF. DNA of the CDR3: TGTGCCAGCAGTTACGCCTCCGGGACAGGAGTGACGAACTCACCCCTCCACTTT.

This clonotype occurred many times. The chain is built from TRBV6-5 and TRBJ1-5, with TRBD1 matching over 8 bases. Germline-derived CDR1 and CDR2 are MNHEY and SVGAGI. This CDR3 is built from 14 residues. V gave up 6 bases and J gave up 7 bases; unmatched junction bases: 8. The DNA for the CDR3 is TGTGCCAGCAGCCTAGACAGGGGAGGCCAGCCCCAGCATTTT. It encodes CASSLDRGGQPQHF.

This clonotype showed up many times. The V call is TRBV12-3 or TRBV12-4, the J call TRBJ1-2; D uncertain. Trimming left V 7 bases short and J 5 bases short, with 17 bases between. The CDR3 consists of 14 residues. This chain's CDR3 is CASTLGRERYGYTF. CDR3 bases: TGTGCCAGCACCTTGGGGAGGGAAAGGTATGGCTACACCTTC.